These 17 T cell receptor beta chains were all obtained from the same sample, sequenced in a study of graft-versus-host responses after intestinal transplantation. What these receptors recognize is not known. Method: immunoSEQ multiplex PCR; TCRdb's copy keeps in-frame clones and lacks some. The sample has approximately 49,000 clones; approximately 88% are singletons. This specimen was unstimulated CD4+ T cells sorted from spleen or lymph node cells, taken before transplant. Receptors originate from a human donor who was the organ donor for an intestinal transplant.

The V gene is TRBV4-1, the J gene TRBJ2-3; 10 positions agree with TRBD2. CDR1 MGHRA and CDR2 YSYEKL come from the germline V gene. Trimming at V came to 1 base and at J to 5 bases, leaving 0 bases not matched to a gene. The CDR3 is made up of 14 amino acids. DNA of the CDR3: TGCGCCAGCAGCCAAGGACTAGCGGGAGATACGCAGTATTTT. It is translated as CASSQGLAGDTQYF.

The rearrangement joins TRBV19 to TRBJ1-2, with D maybe TRBD1 (6 bases). CDR1 LNHDA and CDR2 SQIVND come from the germline V gene (reference sequence). V gave up 10 bases and J gave up 1 base, with 13 bases separating them. This CDR3 comprises 13 residues. CDR3 bases: TGTGCCACCCTACAGGGAAGTAACTATGGCTACACCTTC. Translating gives CATLQGSNYGYTF.

The chain uses TRBV27 and TRBJ2-7, with TRBD1 identical over 8 bases. The trim removed 6 bases at V and 4 bases at J, leaving 8 bases unmatched. The CDR3 runs 14 residues. The germline V gene has CDR1 MNHEY and CDR2 SMNVEV (reference sequence). CDR3: CASRRTGQAYEQYF. DNA of the CDR3: TGTGCCAGCAGGAGAACGGGACAGGCATACGAGCAGTACTTC.

This clone has a single count. The rearrangement uses TRBV19 and TRBJ2-7; 13 bases are shared with TRBD2. Germline lookup yields CDR1 LNHDA and CDR2 SQIVND (reference sequence). The length of the CDR3 is 15 residues. Trimming at V came to 5 bases and at J to 4 bases, leaving 5 bases not matched to a gene. The CDR3 loop is CASSPGLAGVYEQYF. As DNA, the CDR3 is TGTGCCAGTAGTCCCGGACTAGCGGGAGTTTACGAGCAGTACTTC.

The V and J genes are TRBV5-4 and TRBJ2-2, with a tentative D call TRBD2 (7 bases). The CDR3 length is 16 residues. Trimming cost V 0 bases and J 4 bases, with 13 bases left between them. Per the germline V gene, CDR1 is SGHNT and CDR2 is YYREEE (reference sequence). The DNA of the CDR3 is TGTGCCAGCAGCTTGGGGGGGAGGGGGGTCACCGGGGAGCTGTTTTTT. It yields the protein CASSLGGRGVTGELFF.

V is TRBV4-1 and J is TRBJ1-3; D call uncertain. CDR3 length: 17 residues. The V end was cut by 1 base, the J end by 0 bases, with 13 bases between. The germline gives CDR1 MGHRA, CDR2 YSYEKL. CDR3 nucleotide sequence: TGCGCCAGCAGCCAAGTAATAGCCGTACTCTCTGGAAACACCATATATTTT. Translating gives CASSQVIAVLSGNTIYF.

The rearrangement links TRBV19 to TRBJ1-3; no clear D gene. V shed 5 bases and J shed 3 bases, with 11 bases lying between them. Germline assignment: CDR1 LNHDA and CDR2 SQIVND (reference sequence). This CDR3 is 14 amino acids long. The DNA of the CDR3 is TGTGCCAGTAGTGGAGGAGCTTATGGAAACACCATATATTTT. Protein: CASSGGAYGNTIYF.

This sequence joins TRBV7-9 and TRBJ2-2, with D possibly being TRBD2 (6 bases). The germline V gene encodes CDR1 SEHNR and CDR2 FQNEAQ (reference sequence). There are 12 residues in the CDR3. Trimming pared 3 bases from V and 9 bases from J, leaving 8 bases between. CDR3: CASSLDYRELFF. The CDR3 region has the DNA TGTGCCAGCAGCTTGGACTATCGGGAGCTGTTTTTT.

The chain is built from TRBV7-9 and TRBJ1-2, with D unclear. The CDR3 is made up of 12 amino acids. V was clipped by 1 base and J by 3 bases, with 3 bases between them. Germline-derived CDR1 and CDR2 are SEHNR and FQNEAQ (reference sequence). CDR3 DNA: TGTGCCAGCAGCTTAGGGCACTATGGCTACACCTTC. This sequence encodes CASSLGHYGYTF.

In DNA, the CDR3 is TGTGCCAGTAGTATTGGAGCGGGGCATTACAATGAGCAGTTCTTC. Residues: CASSIGAGHYNEQFF. J is TRBJ2-1 and V is TRBV19; 7 nucleotides match TRBD2. Trimming cost V 3 bases and J 4 bases; bases outside gene matches: 6. This CDR3 is 15 amino acids long. In germline, CDR1 is LNHDA, CDR2 SQIVND (reference sequence).

This chain joins TRBV7-6 and TRBJ2-7; 7 bases agree with TRBD1. CDR1 is SGHVS, CDR2 FNYEAQ, per germline. The V segment lost 5 bases and the J segment 1 base; nucleotides outside the gene matches: 2. The CDR3 extends over 13 amino acids. The CDR3 region is CASSPGGSYEQYF. The CDR3 DNA sequence: TGTGCCAGCAGCCCAGGGGGTTCCTACGAGCAGTACTTC.

The rearrangement links TRBV2 to TRBJ1-1, with TRBD1 identical over 7 bases. The CDR3 spans 13 residues. Trimming took 4 bases from V and 10 from J; bases not matched to a gene: 9. The germline V gene has CDR1 SNHLY and CDR2 FYNNEI. CDR3 residues: CASSGRQGRVAFF. CDR3 DNA sequence: TGTGCCAGCAGTGGGAGACAGGGCAGGGTAGCTTTCTTT.

V is TRBV6-1 and J is TRBJ1-1; 7 bases align to TRBD1. The ends lost 10 bases at V and 4 bases at J; junction bases unmatched: 9. The germline V gene has CDR1 MNHNS and CDR2 SASEGT. The CDR3 covers 13 residues. CDR3 residues: CAIHRGEVTEAFF. CDR3 coding DNA: TGTGCCATACACAGGGGAGAGGTCACTGAAGCTTTCTTT.

The chain joins TRBV28 to TRBJ2-5, with 7 bases that match TRBD1. This CDR3 comprises 13 residues. The germline CDR1 and CDR2 sequences are MDHEN and SYDVKM. V gave up 6 bases and J gave up 5 bases; unmatched junction bases: 6. This chain's CDR3 is CASRKGGEETQYF. The CDR3 DNA reads as TGTGCCAGCAGAAAAGGGGGCGAGGAGACCCAGTACTTC.

This rearrangement joins TRBV9 to TRBJ2-5, with a possible D match to TRBD2 (5 bases). The end of the DNA is better explained by TRBJ2-7, so the J call may be wrong. CDR3 size: 14 residues. Germline CDR1 and CDR2: SGDLS and YYNGEE. CDR3 coding DNA: TGTGCCAGCAGCGACCTAGCTGGCTCCTACGAGCAGTACTTC. As protein: CASSDLAGSYEQYF.

This clone was seen a few times. The chain links TRBV6-6 to TRBJ1-2; no firm D call. Germline values: CDR1 MNHNY, CDR2 SVGAGI (reference sequence). Trimming shortened V by 5 bases and J by 8 bases, and 9 bases separated the two germline ends. The CDR3 extends over 11 amino acids. CDR3 loop: CASSPRRGYTF. In DNA form, the CDR3 reads TGTGCCAGCAGTCCTCGGAGGGGCTACACCTTC.

This chain links TRBV6-1 with TRBJ1-1; perhaps TRBD1 as D (6 bases). The length of the CDR3 is 15 residues. CDR1 and CDR2 (germline): MNHNS, SASEGT. V was pared by 5 bases and J by 1 base, with 14 bases between. In DNA form, the CDR3 reads TGTGCCAGCAGTCCTCGACAGGAAACGAACACTGAAGCTTTCTTT. It codes for CASSPRQETNTEAFF.